The entry below gives a single T cell receptor beta chain sequence along with its context. Its specificity is unknown. TCRdb's copy holds only in-frame clones and misses some; the assay was immunoSEQ multiplex PCR. The table records about 90,000 clones, around nine tenths of them present only once. This sample stems from a study of T cell responses to AZD1222 COVID-19 vaccine. Study-wide findings and caveats: Repertoire sampling occurred only after the peak T cell response. As reported, nearly half of all spike-specific TCRs target variant regions that are unmutated. Females outnumbered males among donors, who were mostly white British; clonal diversity was possibly underestimated. Baseline serology detected seropositivity in only 5 to 7 AZD1222 recipients.

CDR3 size: 14 residues. Trimming removed 3 bases at V and 4 bases at J, with 11 bases between. Germline V gene lookup returns CDR1 MNHNS and CDR2 SASEGT. This TCR derives from an adult who received the AZD1222 COVID-19 vaccine. Specimen: peripheral blood, collected 28 days after the second AZD1222 dose. The J gene is TRBJ2-3, the V gene TRBV6-1; D is unclear. CDR3 DNA: TGTGCCAGCAGTGATGGGGATCCAGCAGATACGCAGTATTTT. Protein: CASSDGDPADTQYF.